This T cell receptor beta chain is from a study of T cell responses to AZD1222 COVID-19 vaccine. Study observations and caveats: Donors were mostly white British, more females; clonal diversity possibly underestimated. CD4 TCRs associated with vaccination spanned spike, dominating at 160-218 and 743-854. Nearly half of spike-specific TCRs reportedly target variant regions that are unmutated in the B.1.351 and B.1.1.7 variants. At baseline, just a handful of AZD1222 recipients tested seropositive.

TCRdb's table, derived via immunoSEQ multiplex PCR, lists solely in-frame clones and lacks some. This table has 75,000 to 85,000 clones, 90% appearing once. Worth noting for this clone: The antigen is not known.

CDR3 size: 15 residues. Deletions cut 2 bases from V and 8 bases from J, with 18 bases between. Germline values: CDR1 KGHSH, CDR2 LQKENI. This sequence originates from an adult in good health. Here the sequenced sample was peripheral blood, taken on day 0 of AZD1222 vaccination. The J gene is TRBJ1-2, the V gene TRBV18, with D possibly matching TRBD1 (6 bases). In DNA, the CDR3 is TGTGCCAGCTCACCAGAGGCGGTACAGGGAAAAGGCTACACCTTC. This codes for CASSPEAVQGKGYTF.